These T cell receptor beta chains were read from a single sample in a study of cytomegalovirus exposure and HLA in healthy donors. Profiling relied on immunoSEQ multiplex PCR, and the TCRdb table lists in-frame clones only, not all of them. The repertoire holds over 200,000 clones, with about 90% as singletons. The source material was PBMCs. The receptors stem from a woman aged 18 to 35 in good health and CMV-seronegative. The CDR3 runs from the conserved cysteine through the conserved F or W. A D gene is named only where the DNA matches it firmly. Expanded clones get a size class; other rows say once, few or many, or leave the size out.

clone_size	v_call	j_call	d_call	cdr3_aa	cdr3_nt
NA	TRBV28	TRBJ1-5	TRBD1	CASSPTGGLGNQPQHF	TGTGCCAGCAGTCCCACAGGGGGCCTGGGCAATCAGCCCCAGCATTTT
NA	TRBV9	TRBJ1-3	NA	CASSPGRENTIYF	TGTGCCAGCAGTCCAGGACGGGAAAACACCATATATTTT
once	TRBV30	TRBJ1-1	TRBD1	CAWRTGGSGTEAFF	TGTGCCTGGAGGACAGGGGGATCGGGCACTGAAGCTTTCTTT
NA	TRBV4-1	TRBJ1-4	NA	CASSRGMGGDEKLFF	TGCGCCAGCAGCCGAGGCATGGGAGGGGATGAAAAACTGTTTTTT
NA	TRBV7-9	TRBJ2-1	TRBD2	CASDVETSYEQFF	TGTGCCAGCGACGTTGAGACTAGCTATGAGCAGTTCTTC
NA	TRBV5-1	TRBJ2-3	TRBD2	CASGEREVDTQYF	TGCGCCAGCGGGGAGCGGGAAGTGGATACGCAGTATTTT
NA	TRBV28	TRBJ1-5	NA	CASSLVAPFGQPQHF	TGTGCCAGCAGTTTAGTAGCGCCCTTTGGACAGCCCCAGCATTTT
NA	TRBV6-6	TRBJ2-7	NA	CASSYDQGVGYEQYF	TGTGCCAGCAGTTACGATCAGGGTGTAGGCTACGAGCAGTACTTC
NA	TRBV13	TRBJ2-5	TRBD1	CASSFPGQGGETQYF	TGTGCCAGCAGCTTTCCGGGACAGGGAGGAGAGACCCAGTACTTC
once	TRBV5-6	TRBJ2-7	TRBD2	CASSGRLAGEYEQYF	TGTGCCAGCAGCGGCCGACTAGCGGGAGAGTACGAGCAGTACTTC
NA	TRBV13	TRBJ2-7	NA	CASSLADEQYF	TGTGCCAGCAGCTTAGCGGACGAGCAGTACTTC
NA	TRBV9	TRBJ2-1	TRBD2	CASSVTTVASGRIHEQFF	TGTGCCAGCAGCGTAACTACCGTGGCTAGCGGGAGGATTCATGAGCAGTTCTTC
NA	TRBV11-2	TRBJ2-5	TRBD1	CASSPQTGSETQYF	TGTGCCAGCAGCCCGCAGACAGGGTCGGAGACCCAGTACTTC
NA	TRBV28	TRBJ1-5	NA	CASSSGVWQPQHF	TGTGCCAGCAGTTCGGGGGTCTGGCAGCCCCAGCATTTT
NA	TRBV4-3	TRBJ2-1	NA	CASSPTGQGTYNEQFF	TGCGCCAGCAGCCCGACGGGCCAGGGGACCTACAATGAGCAGTTCTTC
NA	TRBV28	TRBJ2-1	NA	CASRETFSYNEQFF	TGTGCCAGCAGGGAGACTTTTTCCTACAATGAGCAGTTCTTC
NA	TRBV7-9	TRBJ2-6	TRBD1	CASSLQGDGANVLTF	TGTGCCAGCAGCTTACAGGGGGACGGGGCCAACGTCCTGACTTTC
NA	TRBV11-3	TRBJ2-2	NA	CASSLFPGRGGTGELFF	TGTGCCAGCAGCTTATTCCCCGGCAGGGGCGGGACCGGGGAGCTGTTTTTT
NA	TRBV28	TRBJ2-1	NA	CASSPETGLGWDNEQFF	TGTGCCAGCAGTCCCGAGACCGGACTGGGGTGGGACAATGAGCAGTTCTTC
few	TRBV28	TRBJ1-2	TRBD1	CASSGQGTNYGYTF	TGTGCCAGCAGTGGACAGGGTACTAACTATGGCTACACCTTC
many	TRBV28	TRBJ2-5	TRBD1	CASTRQGEAETQYF	TGTGCCAGCACCCGACAGGGAGAGGCAGAGACCCAGTACTTC
NA	TRBV6-5	TRBJ1-1	TRBD1	CASATGDMNTEAFF	TGTGCCAGCGCGACAGGGGATATGAACACTGAAGCTTTCTTT
once	TRBV29-1	TRBJ1-4	TRBD1	CSVGGVDRGIEKLFF	TGCAGCGTCGGAGGTGTTGACAGGGGGATTGAAAAACTGTTTTTT
NA	TRBV2	TRBJ2-6	TRBD1	CASSVGRGYGANVLTF	TGTGCCAGCAGTGTCGGCAGGGGGTATGGGGCCAACGTCCTGACTTTC
NA	TRBV4-3	TRBJ2-2	TRBD1	CASSLRTGLNTGELFF	TGCGCCAGCAGTCTTAGGACAGGGCTGAACACCGGGGAGCTGTTTTTT
NA	TRBV7-9	TRBJ2-7	TRBD2	CASSPTIPGGYEQYF	TGTGCCAGCAGCCCTACCATACCGGGGGGCTACGAGCAGTACTTC
NA	TRBV5-1	TRBJ1-2	TRBD1	CASSLLRGVDYTF	TGCGCCAGCAGCTTACTCAGGGGGGTCGACTACACCTTC
once	TRBV16	TRBJ2-7	NA	CASSQGAGAVYEQYF	TGTGCCAGCAGCCAGGGGGCTGGAGCCGTCTACGAGCAGTACTTC
NA	TRBV15	TRBJ2-2	TRBD1	CATSRAYGQGKPGELFF	TGTGCCACCAGCAGAGCGTATGGACAGGGGAAGCCCGGGGAGCTGTTTTTT